This T cell receptor beta chain emerged from a study of blood T cell repertoires in COVID-19. Germline V CDR1 and CDR2: SGHRS, YFSETQ. The ends lost 0 bases at V and 5 bases at J; junction bases unmatched: 7. This CDR3 region has 16 residues. This clone turned up a few times. Profiling relied on immunoSEQ multiplex PCR, and the TCRdb table lists in-frame clones only, not all of them. The sample shows around 250,000 clones, 70% to 85% of them seen only once. The TCR was taken from a man aged 40-55 years who had recovered from COVID-19. The source material was PBMCs or T cells enriched from blood (not recorded which). The chain has TRBV5-1 and TRBJ2-2, with 7 bases identical to TRBD1. The CDR3 DNA reads TGCGCCAGCAGCTTGGTCGCCCAGGGGGAGACCGGGGAGCTGTTTTTT. This encodes CASSLVAQGETGELFF.